This entry lists 7 T cell receptor beta chains sequenced from one sample in a study of CD8 T cells in Susac syndrome. With random hexamers, reverse transcription was performed on roughly 0.45 to 1 ug of RNA. TCRdb independently ran MiXCR on the immunoSEQ multiplex PCR reads; one entry per CDR3 protein. The sample carries roughly 250,000 distinct CDR3 sequences, about 95% recorded once. Sequenced material: CD4+ T cells from PBMCs. The receptors here all came from a human donor with Susac syndrome.

This chain joins TRBV29-1 and TRBJ2-1; TRBD2 is a possible D gene (5 bases). CDR1 and CDR2 (germline): SQVTM, ANQGSEA. CDR3 length: 12 residues. V dropped 7 bases and J dropped 4 bases, with 11 bases sitting between them. CDR3 region: CSAQGLYNEQFF. The CDR3 DNA is TGCAGCGCCCAAGGACTTTACAATGAGCAGTTCTTC.

This clonotype appeared a few times. The chain uses TRBV5-1 and TRBJ2-1, with 7 bases lining up with TRBD2. CDR1 is SGHRS, CDR2 YFSETQ, per germline. The CDR3 runs 16 residues. J was trimmed by 2 bases and V by 0 bases; bases with no gene match: 5. In nucleotides, the CDR3 is TGCGCCAGCAGCTTGGTTTCTAGCGGAGCCTACAATGAGCAGTTCTTC. It yields the protein CASSLVSSGAYNEQFF.

V usage is TRBV7-3 and J usage is TRBJ2-5; D ambiguous. CDR1 is SGHTA, CDR2 FQGTGA, per germline. This CDR3 is built from 13 residues. The V and J ends lost 2 bases and 2 bases respectively, with 6 bases between them. The DNA for the CDR3 is TGTGCCAGCAGCTTATCCCGGCAAGAGACCCAGTACTTC. This translates into CASSLSRQETQYF. Variable domain in full (rest from reference TRBV7-3 and TRBJ2-5): GAGVSQTPSNKVTEKGKYVELRCDPISGHTALYWYRQSLGQGPEFLIYFQGTGAADDSGLPNDRFFAVRPEGSVSTLKIQRTERGDSAVYLCASSLSRQETQYFGPGTRLLVL.

V gene TRBV20-1 combines with J gene TRBJ2-3, with D tentatively TRBD2 (6 bases). Germline V gene sequence: CDR1 DFQATT, CDR2 SNEGSKA (reference sequence). Trimming took 3 bases from V and 6 from J, leaving 10 bases between them. The CDR3 length is 12 residues. CDR3 DNA: TGCAGTGCTAGTGGAGGGAGGGATACGCAGTATTTT. Amino acid sequence: CSASGGRDTQYF.

V usage is TRBV3-1 and J usage is TRBJ1-5; TRBD1 might be the D (6 bases). The CDR3 extends over 13 amino acids. V lost 5 bases to trimming and J lost 6 bases, with 11 bases between them. In germline, CDR1 is LGHDT, CDR2 YNNKEL (reference sequence). CDR3 coding DNA: TGTGCCAGCAGCATCGGGACAAGTCAGCCCCAGCATTTT. Encoded protein: CASSIGTSQPQHF. Full variable domain (outside the CDR3, taken from reference TRBV3-1 and TRBJ1-5): DTAVSQTPKYLVTQMGNDKSIKCEQNLGHDTMYWYKQDSKKFLKIMFSYNNKELIINETVPNRFSPKSPDKAHLNLHINSLELGDSAVYFCASSIGTSQPQHFGDGTRLSIL.

With regard to this clonotype: At one of its ends the junction is not consistent with the germline gene, which may arise from a read error. The genes are TRBV25-1 and TRBJ1-2; no clear D. This CDR3 region has 11 residues. CDR1 MGHDK and CDR2 SYGVNS come from the germline V gene. The CDR3 sequence is CASSEYRAVYF. The CDR3 region has the DNA TGTGCCAGCAGTGAATATCGAGCGGTTTACTTC.

In this sample, this clonotype turned up once. V usage is TRBV30 and J usage is TRBJ1-2, with 9 bases matching TRBD1. The CDR3 contains 15 residues. In germline, CDR1 is GTSNPN, CDR2 SVGIG (reference sequence). V trimming: 3 bases; J trimming: 3 bases; junction bases outside the gene matches: 8. The CDR3 DNA sequence: TGTGCCTGGAGGGGACAGGGACCCGCGGACTATGGCTACACCTTC. Amino acid sequence: CAWRGQGPADYGYTF.